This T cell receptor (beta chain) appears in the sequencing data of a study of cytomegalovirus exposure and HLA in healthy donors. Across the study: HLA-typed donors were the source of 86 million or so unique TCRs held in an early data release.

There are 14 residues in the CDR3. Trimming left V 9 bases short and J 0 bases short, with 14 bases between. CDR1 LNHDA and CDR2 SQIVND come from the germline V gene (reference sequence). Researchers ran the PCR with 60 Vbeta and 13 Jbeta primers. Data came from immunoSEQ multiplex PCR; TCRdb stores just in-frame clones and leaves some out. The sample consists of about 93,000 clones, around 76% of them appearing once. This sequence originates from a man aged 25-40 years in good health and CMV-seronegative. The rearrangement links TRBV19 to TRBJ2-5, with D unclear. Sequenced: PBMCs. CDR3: CASSQTRDQETQYF. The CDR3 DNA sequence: TGTGCCAGCAGCCAAACCCGGGACCAAGAGACCCAGTACTTC. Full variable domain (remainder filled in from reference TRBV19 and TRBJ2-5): DGGITQSPKYLFRKEGQNVTLSCEQNLNHDAMYWYRQDPGQGLRLIYYSQIVNDFQKGDIAEGYSVSREKKESFPLTVTSAQKNPTAFYLCASSQTRDQETQYFGPGTRLLVL.